The 22 T cell receptor beta chains below come from one sample, sequenced in a study of blood T cell repertoires in COVID-19. The table came from immunoSEQ multiplex PCR; TCRdb's copy has only in-frame clones and leaves some out. The sample includes about 220,000 clones, roughly 85% of them seen just once. The sequencing sample was made of peripheral blood. Receptors originate from a woman between 70 and 85 years old with COVID-19, enrolled during active disease.

This chain links TRBV4-1 with TRBJ2-1; a possible D gene is TRBD1 (6 bases). V lost 3 bases, J lost 8 bases, and 17 bases lay in between. The CDR3 extends over 15 amino acids. The germline CDR1 and CDR2 sequences are MGHRA and YSYEKL. The CDR3 region has the DNA TGCGCCAGCAGCCAGAGAGTAGACAGGAACTATGAGCAGTTCTTC. This codes for CASSQRVDRNYEQFF.

The rearrangement joins TRBV7-9 to TRBJ2-5, with D maybe TRBD2 (6 bases). The CDR3 contains 18 residues. Trimming removed 3 bases from V and 9 bases from J, with 29 bases in between. Per germline, CDR1 SEHNR and CDR2 FQNEAQ (reference sequence). CDR3 nucleotide sequence: TGTGCCAGCAGCTTCTTCCAGGGCGGGATTTCCCCTTTGATGGCCCAGTACTTC. This encodes CASSFFQGGISPLMAQYF.

The chain combines TRBV4-3 with TRBJ2-1, with 7 nucleotides matching TRBD2. This CDR3 contains 17 residues. Per the germline V gene, CDR1 is LGHNA and CDR2 is YSLEER. The junction had 7 bases not matched to a gene; V was cut back by 0 bases and J by 2 bases. The DNA for the CDR3 is TGCGCCAGCAGCCAAGAAAGGCTAGCGGTTCCCTACAATGAGCAGTTCTTC. Its translation is CASSQERLAVPYNEQFF.

This clone has a single count. This chain connects TRBV4-1 to TRBJ2-3; the match to TRBD2 covers 7 bases. Per germline, CDR1 MGHRA and CDR2 YSYEKL. After removal of 4 bases from V and 2 bases from J, the junction contained 12 bases not matched to a gene. CDR3 length: 17 residues. CDR3 residues: CASSPFAASGNTDTQYF. CDR3 nucleotide sequence: TGCGCCAGCAGCCCCTTCGCTGCTAGCGGAAACACAGATACGCAGTATTTT.

As DNA, the CDR3 is TGTGCCAGCAGCGTCGGGACAGACGAGCAGTACTTC. This gives the protein CASSVGTDEQYF. V usage is TRBV11-3 and J usage is TRBJ2-7, with 7 bases that match TRBD1. V shed 5 bases, J shed 5 bases, and the junction held 3 bases outside the gene matches. Per germline, CDR1 SGHNT and CDR2 YENEEA. CDR3 length: 12 amino acids.

This clone was counted once. The rearrangement uses TRBV5-4 and TRBJ1-2, with D maybe TRBD1 (5 bases). The V gene lost 4 bases and the J gene lost 4 bases, with 14 bases spanning the gap. Germline CDR1 and CDR2: SGHNT and YYREEE (reference sequence). The CDR3 runs 14 residues. The CDR3 spells CASSGGTYPYGYTF. The CDR3 nucleotides read TGTGCCAGCAGCGGCGGGACTTACCCCTATGGCTACACCTTC.

The CDR3 DNA follows: TGTGCCAGCAGCTTGTCTGAACCCCAGGGCTACACCTTC. Protein product: CASSLSEPQGYTF. The rearrangement links TRBV7-9 to TRBJ1-2, with D unclear. The CDR3 runs to 13 residues. Germline V CDR1 and CDR2: SEHNR, FQNEAQ (reference sequence). Trimming took 3 bases from V and 8 from J, leaving 13 bases between them.

The table lists this clone with a count of one. This chain uses TRBV5-6 with TRBJ2-7, with a weak D call TRBD1 (5 bases). The germline V gene has CDR1 SGHDT and CDR2 YYEEEE. Trimming removed 2 bases at V and 3 bases at J, with 18 bases between. The CDR3 extends over 16 amino acids. CDR3 coding DNA: TGTGCCAGCAGCTTAAGACAGATCGGGCTTTTCTACGAGCAGTACTTC. Protein: CASSLRQIGLFYEQYF. Filled out from reference TRBV5-6 and TRBJ2-7, the complete variable domain reads DAGVTQSPTHLIKTRGQQVTLRCSPKSGHDTVSWYQQALGQGPQFIFQYYEEEERQRGNFPDRFSGHQFPNYSSELNVNALLLGDSALYLCASSLRQIGLFYEQYFGPGTRLTVT.

This clone was counted once. The V and J genes are TRBV9 and TRBJ2-5; 7 positions match TRBD2. Germline V lookup: CDR1 SGDLS, CDR2 YYNGEE. The V and J ends lost 2 bases and 1 base, in that order; junction bases with no gene match: 2. This CDR3 has 14 residues. The CDR3 region is CASSVSGVQETQYF. In nucleotides, the CDR3 is TGTGCCAGCAGCGTCAGCGGGGTCCAAGAGACCCAGTACTTC.

This clone was detected once. The chain recombines TRBV4-3 with TRBJ2-7, with 8 positions matching TRBD2. The germline V gene encodes CDR1 LGHNA and CDR2 YSLEER. V lost 0 bases, J lost 4 bases, and 23 bases stayed unmatched. This CDR3 is built from 21 residues. The CDR3 loop reads CASSQDLDSGNSGTGGYEQYF. For the CDR3, the DNA is TGCGCCAGCAGCCAAGATCTGGATAGCGGGAATTCAGGTACGGGGGGGTACGAGCAGTACTTC.

This sequence joins TRBV19 and TRBJ2-1; D perhaps matches TRBD2 (6 bases). Trimming removed 5 bases at V and 2 bases at J, with 13 bases between. The germline V gene encodes CDR1 LNHDA and CDR2 SQIVND (reference sequence). CDR3 length: 15 residues. The CDR3 DNA sequence: TGTGCCAGTAGTGCGCGGGGAGACCCCTACAATGAGCAGTTCTTC. Translating gives CASSARGDPYNEQFF.

The chain uses TRBV7-2 and TRBJ2-7; 11 bases agree with TRBD2. Germline trimming cut 2 bases from V and 2 bases from J; bases unmatched to any gene: 2. Germline V gene sequence: CDR1 SGHTA, CDR2 FQGNSA. The CDR3 is made up of 15 amino acids. In DNA form, the CDR3 reads TGTGCCAGCAGCTTAAATAGCGGGGGGGCCTACGAGCAGTACTTC. This encodes CASSLNSGGAYEQYF.

This clone turned up a few times. The chain is built from TRBV12-3 or TRBV12-4 and TRBJ1-6; no clear D gene. V dropped 6 bases and J dropped 7 bases, with 10 bases sitting between them. The CDR3 contains 13 residues. The CDR3 loop reads CASRGGANSPLHF. CDR3 sequence (DNA): TGTGCCAGCAGGGGAGGTGCCAATTCACCCCTCCACTTT.

The rearrangement uses TRBV24-1 and TRBJ2-2, with 7 nucleotides matching TRBD1. In germline, CDR1 is KGHDR, CDR2 SFDVKD. This CDR3 has 15 residues. The junction had 1 base not matched to a gene; V was cut back by 3 bases and J by 1 base. This CDR3 reads CATSDPGGNTGELFF. For the CDR3, the DNA is TGTGCCACCAGTGATCCAGGGGGGAACACCGGGGAGCTGTTTTTT.

This clone was picked up one time. The chain links TRBV30 to TRBJ1-2, with D maybe TRBD1 (6 bases). Trimming removed 2 bases from V and 4 bases from J, with 14 bases in between. In germline, CDR1 is GTSNPN, CDR2 SVGIG (reference sequence). The CDR3 length is 14 residues. The CDR3 spells CAWSSRGTSYGYTF. The DNA of the CDR3 is TGTGCCTGGAGTAGCAGGGGAACGAGCTATGGCTACACCTTC.

This chain connects TRBV19 to TRBJ2-1; TRBD1 might be the D (5 bases). This CDR3 is built from 14 residues. Deletions cut 1 base from V and 2 bases from J, with 6 bases between. Germline V gene data show CDR1 as LNHDA and CDR2 as SQIVND (reference sequence). This chain's CDR3 is CASSIGGTYNEQFF. In nucleotides, the CDR3 is TGTGCCAGTAGTATAGGGGGCACCTACAATGAGCAGTTCTTC.

This sequence joins TRBV7-3 and TRBJ2-2; 7 bases line up with TRBD1. The CDR3 spans 16 residues. The germline V gene encodes CDR1 SGHTA and CDR2 FQGTGA. V dropped 5 bases and J dropped 1; count of bases not matched to a gene: 7. The CDR3 sequence is CASSLRGGQNTGELFF. The CDR3 DNA is TGTGCCAGCAGCCTGAGAGGGGGCCAGAACACCGGGGAGCTGTTTTTT.

The table lists this clone with a count of one. V gene TRBV18 combines with J gene TRBJ2-5, with D maybe TRBD1 (7 bases). There are 15 residues in the CDR3. V lost 3 bases, J lost 2 bases, and 13 bases lay in between. Germline values: CDR1 KGHSH, CDR2 LQKENI. CDR3 residues: CASSPQGGLQETQYF. CDR3 coding DNA: TGTGCCAGCTCACCCCAGGGGGGCTTACAAGAGACCCAGTACTTC.

V is TRBV19 and J is TRBJ1-1; 8 bases fit TRBD1. V trimming: 4 bases; J trimming: 0 bases; junction bases outside the gene matches: 1. The CDR3 covers 14 residues. The V gene's germline CDR1 is LNHDA and CDR2 SQIVND (reference sequence). Here the CDR3 DNA reads TGTGCCAGTAGTAGGACAGGGATGAACACTGAAGCTTTCTTT. Protein sequence: CASSRTGMNTEAFF.

This sequence joins TRBV5-5 and TRBJ1-2; unclear D gene. The CDR3 consists of 14 residues. Germline CDR1 SGHKS, CDR2 YYEKEE (reference sequence). Trimming took off 0 bases at V and 6 bases at J, with 12 bases between the two ends. The DNA for the CDR3 is TGTGCCAGCAGCTTGGCGTACGGTTCCGATGGCTACACCTTC. Translation gives CASSLAYGSDGYTF.

The chain links TRBV6-2 or TRBV6-3 to TRBJ1-5; a weak D match, TRBD1 (5 bases). This CDR3 has 13 residues. Trimming cost V 6 bases and J 4 bases, with 10 bases left between them. Looked up from germline, CDR1 is MNHEY and CDR2 is SVGEGT. CDR3 region: CASSRQPNQPQHF. CDR3 in DNA: TGTGCCAGCAGCCGACAGCCTAATCAGCCCCAGCATTTT.

This rearrangement joins TRBV15 to TRBJ1-2, with D unresolved. Trimming took off 3 bases at V and 6 bases at J, with 11 bases between the two ends. This CDR3 spans 13 amino acids. The germline gives CDR1 LNHNV, CDR2 YYDKDF (reference sequence). The CDR3 DNA follows: TGTGCCACCAGCAGGTCCGGGAAAGATGGCTACACCTTC. Its protein is CATSRSGKDGYTF.